This TCR beta chain was recorded in a study of beta chain features in type 1 diabetes. This clone was seen a few times. V shed 5 bases, J shed 2 bases, and the junction held 4 bases outside the gene matches. The CDR3 runs to 14 residues. Germline lookup yields CDR1 SGHTA and CDR2 FQGNSA. cDNA synthesis used the whole RNA isolate, giving expressed TCRB sequences. Profiling relied on immunoSEQ multiplex PCR, and the TCRdb table lists in-frame clones only, not all of them. The data contain around 160,000 clones, around 51% of them singletons. This rearrangement joins TRBV7-2 to TRBJ1-2; 8 bases match TRBD1. Sequencing input: Tregs from blood. This TCR derives from a man younger than 35 in good health. As DNA, the CDR3 is TGTGCCAGCAGCCCCCGACAGGGGAACTATGGCTACACCTTC. This translates into CASSPRQGNYGYTF.